This TCR beta chain is from a study of blood T cell repertoires in COVID-19 (dated by TCRdb to between 2020 and 2021). Turning to the overall study: Collaborator samples came from the United States, Italy and Spain and covered acute and convalescent phases of COVID-19. The samples were drawn from two sources: the first 160 participants of the ongoing ImmuneRACE study, and 1,000 to 1,500 subjects contributed by 6 global collaborators. The repertoires were made available in a free public database intended to serve as a resource for research on the immune response to SARS-CoV-2. The sample metadata nearly always contained a de-identified subject ID, COVID-19 status, age in years and sex. Where available, HLA class I and class II types were taken from metadata supplied by the sample provider and were not determined by assay-based typing. Subjects who had been exposed to COVID-19, were actively infected with it, or had recovered from it provided the deeply sampled blood TCRbeta repertoires that made up the dataset. The prospective study material was composed of cDNA or gDNA derived from T cells, B-cell-depleted T cells, or PBMCs. General study outcomes and caveats: The amount of clinical and demographic metadata varied by source and participant and was provided uncurated.

Comments on this clone: Its binding antigen is unknown. There are no base qualities to consult, and no much larger clone falls within one base.

The immunoSEQ Assay, a bias-controlled multiplex PCR, was used to amplify TCRbeta CDR3 regions from genomic DNA. As for the authors' bioinformatics: The number of nucleated cells in each sample was estimated from the amplification of reference gene primers within the assay. To quantify the absolute abundance of each unique TCRbeta CDR3 rearrangement, sequence reads were collapsed and filtered. For each sample, productive Simpson clonality was calculated by taking the square root of Simpson's diversity index across productive rearrangements. TCRdb retrieved this table from immuneACCESS and kept in-frame rearrangements only. Not all clones are present; in checked studies, unresolved V genes account for under half, and no reason is known for the remainder. V and J calls and clone size follow that table, whereas D and trimming were derived from the DNA. This sample holds approximately 330,000 clones; around 89% were observed only once. The ten most abundant clones make up approximately 4% of the sample.

The collaborating institutions used their own protocols to collect whole blood in K2EDTA tubes. Collaborator samples were shipped for TCRbeta analysis as frozen whole blood, isolated PBMCs, or DNA extracted from either sample type. From the germline V gene (reference sequence), CDR1 is MNHEY and CDR2 is SMNVEV. Its CDR3 holds 13 amino acids, cysteine through phenylalanine. The CDR3 DNA has 39 bases and is translated from base 1. The junction shows trimming of 3 bases on V and 4 bases on J, plus 9 bases between the germline ends. This TCR came from a woman between 45 and 60 years old with active or convalescent COVID-19. The V and J segments used are TRBV27 and TRBJ1-2; possibly the D gene is TRBD1, per 5 matching bases. Sequencing was carried out using peripheral blood. The CDR3 protein sequence reads: CASSFWGPYGYTF. The bases read TGTGCCAGCAGTTTCTGGGGCCCCTATGGCTACACCTTC.